This T cell receptor (beta chain) is drawn from a study of PD-1 blockade in classical Hodgkin lymphoma. Indicated time point: cycle 4 day 1 (C4D1), after 5 to 7 weeks of nivolumab. Every single patient, without exception, relapsed after autologous stem cell transplantation, and brentuximab vedotin exposure varied. Thawed PBMCs underwent magnetic negative selection to yield purified CD4+ T cells. Trimming took 3 bases from V and 8 from J; bases not matched to a gene: 8. The CDR3 is 16 amino acids. CDR1 is KGHSH and CDR2 is LQKENI in the germline V gene. The method was immunoSEQ multiplex PCR; TCRdb's version includes in-frame clones alone and lacks a portion of them. The data show 25,000 to 35,000 clones, 65% to 80% seen once.

The sequence derives from a human donor with classical Hodgkin lymphoma. The starting material was CD4+ T cells from blood, obtained before the fourth cycle of nivolumab. V usage is TRBV18 and J usage is TRBJ1-6; 9 nucleotides match TRBD1. The CDR3 sequence is CASSPIQGQGDSPLHF. The CDR3 DNA reads as TGTGCCAGCTCACCCATCCAGGGACAGGGTGATTCACCCCTCCACTTT.